This is a list of T cell receptor beta chains from one sample in a study of low-dose radiotherapy and immunotherapy resistance in tumors. From the reads, TCRdb called clonotypes with MiXCR, one entry per CDR3 protein. Of 40,000 or so distinct CDR3 sequences detected, 20% to 25% appear once; the ten largest clones hold around 10%. The specimen was PBMCs, collected after low-dose radiotherapy plus immunotherapy. All receptors come from a male donor with prostate cancer. CDR3s include the opening cysteine and the closing phenylalanine or tryptophan. D genes are given only for firm matches. Clone size is given for some rows only: seen once, a few or many times, or a class if the clone is expanded.

j_call clone_size v_call d_call cdr3_nt cdr3_aa
TRBJ2-1 few TRBV28 . TGTGCCAGCAGAACGGACCCCGGCTCCTACAATGAGCAGTTCTTC CASRTDPGSYNEQFF
TRBJ2-6 many TRBV5-4 . TGTGCCAGCAGCTTGGCCCCGGGACAACTCTCTGGGGCCAACGTCCTGACTTTC CASSLAPGQLSGANVLTF
TRBJ2-5 many TRBV3-1 . TGTGCCAGCAGCCAAGGTCGGGAAGAGACCCAGTACTTC CASSQGREETQYF
TRBJ1-1 many TRBV29-1 . TGCAGCGTTGATGGTTTGGGGGGAGGTACTGAAGCTTTCTTT CSVDGLGGGTEAFF
TRBJ2-7 many TRBV2 . TGTGCCAGCACCGCCAGAGGCGAGCAGTACTTC CASTARGEQYF
TRBJ2-1 medium-sized TRBV5-1 . TGCGCCAGCAGGGTTAATTACAATGAGCAGTTCTTC CASRVNYNEQFF
TRBJ1-5 medium-sized TRBV10-3 . TGTGCCATCAGTGGGGAGAAATATAGCAATCAGCCCCAGCATTTT CAISGEKYSNQPQHF
TRBJ2-1 many TRBV19 . TGTGCCAGTAGTATCAACTACTACAATGAGCAGTTCTTC CASSINYYNEQFF
TRBJ2-1 few TRBV27 . TGTGCCAGCAGGAGATCGGGGGGCCAAAACAATGAGCAGTTCTTC CASRRSGGQNNEQFF
TRBJ2-3 . TRBV11-3 . TGTGCCAGCAGCTCAGCGGAGGGGGGCCGCCCCACAGATACGCAGTATTTT CASSSAEGGRPTDTQYF